This TCR beta chain originates from a study of T cells expressing NK-cell markers. Following a re-call of the 5' RACE reads, TCRdb has one entry per CDR3 protein and lacks DNA. This table holds more than 400,000 distinct CDR3 sequences. This CDR3 has 12 residues. Germline CDR1 is DFQATT and CDR2 is SNEGSKA (reference sequence). Input material: blood T cells: a sorted CD56 or NKG2C T cell subset, CD4+ or CD8+ T cells, or bulk PBMC T cells (not recorded which). The receptor's source is a woman between 18 and 70 years old in good health. The gene calls are TRBV20-1 and TRBJ2-1; TCRdb lists TRBD2, though no DNA is available to test this call. CDR3 region: CSATNPSGGTFF.